The 28 T cell receptor beta chains presented below share a single source sample, sequenced in a study of neurological immune-mediated disorders. Each CDR3 protein is one row after TCRdb ran MiXCR on the 5' RACE reads. Of about 59,000 distinct CDR3 sequences in the sample, roughly 13% were seen once. Sequencing was performed on PBMCs. The source is a woman aged 60-75 years with HTLV-1-associated myelopathy (HAM/TSP).

Many counts were recorded for this clonotype. The CDR3 coding sequence is TGCAGTGCTAGAGATCTATCATGGGAGACCCAGTACTTC. Translation: CSARDLSWETQYF. The chain links TRBV20-1 to TRBJ2-5, with D hard to call. The CDR3 is made up of 13 amino acids. The germline V gene has CDR1 DFQATT and CDR2 SNEGSKA (reference sequence). Trimming removed 0 bases at V and 5 bases at J, with 10 bases between.

Here the CDR3 reads CSAMAGTGGSNEQFF. CDR3 bases: TGCAGTGCCATGGCCGGGACAGGGGGTTCTAATGAGCAGTTCTTC. The chain employs TRBV20-1 and TRBJ2-1; the match to TRBD1 covers 11 bases. Trimming cost V 6 bases and J 7 bases; bases outside gene matches: 11. The CDR3 has 15 residues. Per germline, CDR1 DFQATT and CDR2 SNEGSKA (reference sequence).

The genes are TRBV5-6 and TRBJ2-5; D is unresolved. The germline CDR1 and CDR2 sequences are SGHDT and YYEEEE. This CDR3 spans 13 amino acids. Trimming took off 5 bases at V and 0 bases at J, with 8 bases between the two ends. The CDR3 DNA reads as TGTGCCAGCAGATGGGCCTACCAAGAGACCCAGTACTTC. Translation gives CASRWAYQETQYF.

This chain joins TRBV21-1 and TRBJ2-3; the D call TRBD2 from the table was never checked on the DNA. TRBV21-1 is classified as a pseudogene. The CDR3 is 14 amino acids. CDR3 in DNA: TGTGCCAGCAGCCAGCGGGCCTTCACAGATACGCAGTATTTT. It is translated as CASSQRAFTDTQYF.

This clonotype was counted ten times or more. The J gene is TRBJ2-5, the V gene TRBV5-1, with 7 bases matching TRBD2. The CDR3 length is 11 residues. The germline V gene has CDR1 SGHRS and CDR2 YFSETQ. Trimming took 5 bases from V and 5 from J; bases not matched to a gene: 0. CDR3 nucleotide sequence: TGCGCCAGCAGGACTAGCGAGACCCAGTACTTC. Translating it yields CASRTSETQYF.

Ten or more counts support this clonotype. The chain recombines TRBV5-1 with TRBJ2-5; D possibly corresponds to TRBD1 (6 bases). This CDR3 is 14 amino acids long. Germline assignment: CDR1 SGHRS and CDR2 YFSETQ. Trimming pared 0 bases from V and 1 base from J, leaving 7 bases between. The CDR3 sequence: CASSLEGGQETQYF. CDR3 bases: TGCGCCAGCAGCTTGGAAGGGGGCCAAGAGACCCAGTACTTC.

This clonotype was counted many times. The rearrangement joins TRBV7-6 to TRBJ2-1; D possibly corresponds to TRBD2 (5 bases). The V gene lost 4 bases and the J gene lost 6 bases, with 19 bases spanning the gap. CDR3 length: 16 amino acids. From germline, CDR1 is SGHVS and CDR2 FNYEAQ. The CDR3 region has the DNA TGTGCCAGCAGCTCCAGCCGGCGAGAGGGCCTCAATGAGCAGTTCTTC. Protein: CASSSSRREGLNEQFF.

The table lists this clonotype with many counts. The CDR3 DNA reads TGTGCCACCAGCTGGGACTGGAACACTGAAGCTTTCTTT. It codes for CATSWDWNTEAFF. The V call is TRBV15, the J call TRBJ1-1, with D perhaps TRBD1 (5 bases). The V and J ends lost 5 bases and 1 base respectively, with 8 bases between them. The CDR3 contains 13 residues. The germline V gene has CDR1 LNHNV and CDR2 YYDKDF (reference sequence).

This clonotype was recorded at least ten times. CDR3: CSVRRPNQPQHF. For the CDR3, the DNA is TGCAGTGTCAGACGGCCGAATCAGCCCCAGCATTTT. The V call is TRBV20-1, the J call TRBJ1-5; D uncertain. Trimming shortened V by 7 bases and J by 4 bases, and 11 bases separated the two germline ends. CDR1 is DFQATT, CDR2 SNEGSKA, per germline (reference sequence). This CDR3 is 12 amino acids long.

This sequence joins TRBV18 and TRBJ2-1; D ambiguous. Germline lookup yields CDR1 KGHSH and CDR2 LQKENI. The CDR3 length is 14 residues. V was trimmed by 3 bases and J by 8 bases, leaving 14 bases between them. The CDR3 coding sequence is TGTGCCAGCTCACCTAGGACCTTTAACTATGAGCAGTTCTTC. It is translated as CASSPRTFNYEQFF.

This clonotype was picked up many times. The chain couples TRBV2 to TRBJ2-2; D perhaps matches TRBD1 (6 bases). The CDR3 is made up of 13 amino acids. The ends were cut back, 4 bases at V and 5 bases at J, with 8 bases in the middle. Germline-derived CDR1 and CDR2 are SNHLY and FYNNEI. CDR3 protein: CASSVRGTGELFF. DNA for the CDR3: TGTGCCAGCAGTGTGAGGGGGACCGGGGAGCTGTTTTTT.

This clonotype has a count of ten or more. The chain uses TRBV28 and TRBJ2-1; D ambiguous. Germline assignment: CDR1 MDHEN and CDR2 SYDVKM. The CDR3 extends over 10 amino acids. Trimming stripped 2 bases from V and 8 bases from J, with 1 base between. In nucleotides, the CDR3 is TGTGCCAGCAGTTTACATGAGCAGTTCTTC. It encodes CASSLHEQFF.

This clonotype is large (0.1 to 1%) in the sample. The chain joins TRBV7-3 to TRBJ2-5; D assignment may be TRBD1 or TRBD2 (5 bases each). The CDR3 is 12 residues long. Trimming removed 0 bases at V and 7 bases at J, with 6 bases between. CDR1 and CDR2 from the germline V gene are SGHTA and FQGTGA. CDR3 nucleotide sequence: TGTGCCAGCAGCTTAACTGGGGGGACCCAGTACTTC. This sequence encodes CASSLTGGTQYF.

This clonotype was observed a single time. This chain links TRBV20-1 with TRBJ2-3; tentatively, D is TRBD2 (6 bases). CDR3 length: 16 amino acids. The germline V gene has CDR1 DFQATT and CDR2 SNEGSKA (reference sequence). V was cut by 3 bases and J by 5 bases, with 21 bases left in between. The CDR3 bases are TGCAGTGCTAGTACGATCCAGCGGGTGGTTGTAGATACGCAGTATTTT. Translated, it gives CSASTIQRVVVDTQYF.

This clonotype was counted at least ten times. The chain couples TRBV7-2 to TRBJ1-4; D is undetermined. The CDR3 consists of 15 residues. Germline lookup yields CDR1 SGHTA and CDR2 FQGNSA. Trimming removed 5 bases from V and 0 bases from J, with 10 bases in between. CDR3 protein: CASSGTRATNEKLFF. The CDR3 region has the DNA TGTGCCAGCAGCGGTACAAGGGCAACTAATGAAAAACTGTTTTTT.

This clonotype occurred many times. The genes are TRBV3-1 and TRBJ1-1; no clear D gene. Between the trimmed V and J ends, which lost 1 base and 2 bases, there was a span of 8 bases. The CDR3 spans 14 residues. Germline V CDR1 and CDR2: LGHDT, YNNKEL (reference sequence). The CDR3 region is CASSQVRGNTEAFF. The CDR3 DNA sequence: TGTGCCAGCAGCCAAGTTCGGGGAAACACTGAAGCTTTCTTT.

This clonotype was counted many times. This sequence joins TRBV20-1 and TRBJ2-7, with D perhaps TRBD2 (5 bases). The length of the CDR3 is 15 residues. In germline, CDR1 is DFQATT, CDR2 SNEGSKA (reference sequence). Trimming shortened V by 0 bases and J by 0 bases, and 12 bases separated the two germline ends. The CDR3 protein is CSARDSRGSSYEQYF. DNA of the CDR3: TGCAGTGCTAGAGATAGTCGGGGTTCCTCCTACGAGCAGTACTTC.

This clonotype showed up many times. V and J are TRBV4-1 and TRBJ1-5, with D perhaps TRBD1 (6 bases). Trimming left V 0 bases short and J 0 bases short, with 9 bases between. CDR3 length equals 16 residues. Germline V CDR1 and CDR2: MGHRA, YSYEKL. The CDR3 coding sequence is TGCGCCAGCAGCCAAGAGGCGGGACATAGCAATCAGCCCCAGCATTTT. As protein: CASSQEAGHSNQPQHF.

In this sample, this clonotype turned up many times. At one end the junction does not follow the germline gene, possibly because of a read error. V and J are TRBV11-2 and TRBJ2-7; 9 nucleotides align to TRBD1. Looked up from germline, CDR1 is SGHAT and CDR2 is FQNNGV. The CDR3 covers 14 residues. The CDR3 DNA reads TGTGCCAGCAGCTCCGGGACAGGGTTTCCTCAGGTGGCCTTC. As protein: CASSSGTGFPQVAF.

There are many counts of this clonotype. The chain combines TRBV5-1 with TRBJ1-5, with no clear D. The CDR3 length is 14 residues. Trimming took off 3 bases at V and 0 bases at J, with 7 bases between the two ends. The germline V gene has CDR1 SGHRS and CDR2 YFSETQ. DNA of the CDR3: TGCGCCAGCAGCTACGAGGGTAGCAATCAGCCCCAGCATTTT. Protein: CASSYEGSNQPQHF.

In this sample, this clonotype turned up many times. This chain links TRBV20-1 with TRBJ2-1, with D perhaps TRBD1 (5 bases). Germline V gene sequence: CDR1 DFQATT, CDR2 SNEGSKA (reference sequence). V was trimmed by 4 bases and J by 0 bases, leaving 16 bases between them. This CDR3 has 16 amino acids. The CDR3 DNA follows: TGCAGTGCTATAGGACACCACCAGAGCTCCTACAATGAGCAGTTCTTC. This encodes CSAIGHHQSSYNEQFF.

At least ten counts were recorded for this clonotype. The chain employs TRBV5-1 and TRBJ2-3; 11 bases fit TRBD2. V shed 1 base, J shed 1 base, and the junction held 2 bases outside the gene matches. The CDR3 is 16 residues long. Germline V gives CDR1 SGHRS, CDR2 YFSETQ. The CDR3 spells CASSLSSGRGTDTQYF. DNA of the CDR3: TGCGCCAGCAGCTTGAGTAGCGGGAGGGGCACAGATACGCAGTATTTT.

This clonotype was recorded many times. The chain couples TRBV20-1 to TRBJ2-7, with TRBD1 matching 8 bases. Germline values: CDR1 DFQATT, CDR2 SNEGSKA (reference sequence). Trimming at V came to 3 bases and at J to 6 bases, leaving 7 bases not matched to a gene. The CDR3 has 13 residues. CDR3 nucleotide sequence: TGCAGTGCTAGGGCCGACAGGGGAGGCGAGCAGTACTTC. It codes for CSARADRGGEQYF.

In regard to this clonotype: Since a much larger clone is just one base distant, this may be a read error. The V gene is TRBV5-1, the J gene TRBJ2-2; possibly TRBD2 for D (5 bases). Germline values: CDR1 SGHRS, CDR2 YFSETQ. The CDR3 has 14 amino acids. The CDR3 DNA reads TGCTCCAGCAGCTTGAGCGGCGACACCGGGGAGCTGTTTTTT. Translating gives CSSSLSGDTGELFF.

This clonotype was detected ten times or more. The chain joins TRBV20-1 to TRBJ2-4; perhaps TRBD2 as D (6 bases). This CDR3 spans 13 amino acids. V lost 6 bases and J 1 base, leaving 10 bases between the germline ends. Germline V lookup: CDR1 DFQATT, CDR2 SNEGSKA (reference sequence). CDR3 in amino acids: CSATTSAKNIQYF. For the CDR3, the DNA is TGCAGTGCCACGACTAGTGCCAAAAACATTCAGTACTTC.

This clonotype was found many times. J is TRBJ2-1 and V is TRBV28; a weak D match, TRBD1 (6 bases). Germline CDR1 and CDR2: MDHEN and SYDVKM. The CDR3 has 15 residues. The V and J ends lost 3 bases and 1 base respectively, with 10 bases between them. In nucleotides, the CDR3 is TGTGCCAGCAGTTTCCTACAGGGATCCTACAATGAGCAGTTCTTC. Its protein product is CASSFLQGSYNEQFF.

This clonotype was observed at least ten times. The chain links TRBV6-5 to TRBJ1-5, with 8 bases matching TRBD1. The CDR3 runs 15 residues. Looked up from germline, CDR1 is MNHEY and CDR2 is SVGAGI. Germline trimming cut 3 bases from V and 2 bases from J; bases unmatched to any gene: 3. The DNA for the CDR3 is TGTGCCAGCAGTTATGGACAGGGCGGCAATCAGCCCCAGCATTTT. Translation gives CASSYGQGGNQPQHF.

For this clonotype: Given a much more abundant clone one base away, this may be a read error. The rearrangement joins TRBV29-1 to TRBJ2-1; D is unclear. Germline assignment: CDR1 SQVTM and CDR2 ANQGSEA. This CDR3 spans 12 amino acids. The CDR3 DNA follows: TGCATCGTGTTGGTTTGGCAGAATGAGCAGTTCTTC. Translating it yields CIVLVWQNEQFF.